This T cell receptor beta chain was identified in a study of blood T cells in healthy people across ages. General study results and limits: A conclusive naive versus antigen-experienced comparison was prevented by the unsorted PBMCs. The authors considered diversity estimates from one million T cells to be underestimates.

Next came a second PCR, run for about 6 to 11 cycles, which used a sample-barcoded 5' primer along with a J-beta primer mix. TCRdb used MiXCR to reprocess the 5' RACE reads, holding one entry per CDR3 protein. The repertoire has over 550,000 distinct CDR3 sequences, roughly 31% of them found once; the top ten carry roughly 14%. The table lists this clonotype with a few counts. Its antigen is as yet unknown. The V gene's germline CDR1 is SGHDT and CDR2 YYEEEE. V was clipped by 0 bases and J by 6 bases; unmatched bases: 12. The CDR3 extends over 17 amino acids. Sequencing input: blood. The J gene is TRBJ1-1, the V gene TRBV5-6; 9 bases agree with TRBD1. The sequence was collected from a woman older than 75 in good health. CDR3 DNA sequence: TGTGCCAGCAGCTTGGATTACAGGGGGCAATTCGTCCCTGAAGCTTTCTTT. Amino acid sequence: CASSLDYRGQFVPEAFF.